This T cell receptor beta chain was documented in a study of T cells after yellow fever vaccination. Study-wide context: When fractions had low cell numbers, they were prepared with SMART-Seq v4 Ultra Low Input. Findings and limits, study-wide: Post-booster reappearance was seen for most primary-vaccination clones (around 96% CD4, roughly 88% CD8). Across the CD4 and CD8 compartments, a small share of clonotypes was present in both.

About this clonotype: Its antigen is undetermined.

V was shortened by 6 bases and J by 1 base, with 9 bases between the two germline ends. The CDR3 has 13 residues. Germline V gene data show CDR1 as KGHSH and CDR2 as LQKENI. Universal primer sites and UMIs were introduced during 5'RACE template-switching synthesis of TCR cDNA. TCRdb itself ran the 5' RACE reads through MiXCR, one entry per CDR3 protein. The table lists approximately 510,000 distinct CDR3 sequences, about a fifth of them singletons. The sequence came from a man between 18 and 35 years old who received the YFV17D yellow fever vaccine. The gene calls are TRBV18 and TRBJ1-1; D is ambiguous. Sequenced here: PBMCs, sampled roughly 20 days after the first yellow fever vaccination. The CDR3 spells CASSGGRNTEAFF. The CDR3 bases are TGTGCCAGCTCCGGAGGTCGGAACACTGAAGCTTTCTTT.